What follows describes a single TCR beta chain. Its cognate antigen is unknown. TCRdb reanalysed the RT-PCR reads using MiXCR and keeps one entry per CDR3 protein. The sample holds about half a million distinct CDR3 sequences; 7.5% to 8.5% are singletons and the top ten take 10% to 15%. V lost 1 base, J lost 3 bases, and 5 bases lay in between. CDR3 length: 13 residues. Germline V lookup: CDR1 SGHRS, CDR2 YFSETQ. These data come from a study of response to subunit inactivated influenza vaccine. Study results and limitations: The authors offered the suggestion that each seasonal influenza vaccination recruits few new T cells.

This material consisted of PBMCs from blood, taken less than 30 months after vaccination. The chain couples TRBV5-1 to TRBJ2-1; D uncertain. The source of this sequence is a man aged 50 to 69 who received an inactivated influenza vaccine. The CDR3 loop is CASSLNIYNEQFF. DNA for the CDR3: TGCGCCAGCAGCTTGAACATCTACAATGAGCAGTTCTTC.